This TCR beta chain comes out of a study of T cells in Graves' hyperthyroidism and ophthalmopathy. This clonotype was picked up a small number of times. RNA transcripts gave rise to amplified TCR beta CDR3 regions. RT-PCR in the first round (using the HTBI primer set) targeted the TCR CDR3. TCRdb re-called the multiplex PCR reads through MiXCR, storing one row per CDR3 protein. The sample consists of 550,000 to 650,000 distinct CDR3 sequences, approximately 15% of them appearing once. The CDR3 sequence is 16 residues long. V lost 0 bases and J lost 6, with 15 bases in between. Germline CDR1 SGDLS, CDR2 YYNGEE.

The clonotype originates from a woman between 25 and 40 years old with Graves' hyperthyroidism that later progressed to Graves' ophthalmopathy. The chain joins TRBV9 to TRBJ2-2; no clear D gene. Sequencing was performed on blood. CDR3 coding DNA: TGTGCCAGCAGCGTAGGAAGGGTCGGAGCGTCCGGGGAGCTGTTTTTT. This translates into CASSVGRVGASGELFF. Combining the CDR3 with reference TRBV9 and TRBJ2-2 gives the whole variable domain DSGVTQTPKHLITATGQRVTLRCSPRSGDLSVYWYQQSLDQGLQFLIQYYNGEERAKGNILERFSAQQFPDLHSELNLSSLELGDSALYFCASSVGRVGASGELFFGEGSRLTVL.